Below are 25 T cell receptor beta chains sequenced from a single sample in a study of STAT5B mutations in CD4+ large granular lymphocyte leukemia. The table came from immunoSEQ multiplex PCR; TCRdb's copy has only in-frame clones and leaves some out. The repertoire has around 31,000 clones, roughly 70% of them found once; the top ten carry approximately 0.99%. Sequenced sample: CD4+ T cells from blood buffy coats. The receptors stem from a human donor in good health.

This chain links TRBV28 with TRBJ1-5; weak D call: TRBD1 (5 bases). Germline V gives CDR1 MDHEN, CDR2 SYDVKM. The V end was cut by 4 bases, the J end by 4 bases, with 20 bases between. The CDR3 covers 17 residues. Here the CDR3 reads CASSSGWDAWGNQPQHF. The CDR3 DNA is TGTGCCAGCAGTTCAGGTTGGGACGCCTGGGGAAATCAGCCCCAGCATTTT. Variable domain in full (rest from reference TRBV28 and TRBJ1-5): DVKVTQSSRYLVKRTGEKVFLECVQDMDHENMFWYRQDPGLGLRLIYFSYDVKMKEKGDIPEGYSVSREKKERFSLILESASTNQTSMYLCASSSGWDAWGNQPQHFGDGTRLSIL.

This chain connects TRBV6-6 to TRBJ1-1, with 12 bases fitting TRBD1. V dropped 6 bases and J dropped 3; count of bases not matched to a gene: 8. Germline values: CDR1 MNHNY, CDR2 SVGAGI (reference sequence). This CDR3 has 16 residues. The CDR3 DNA follows: TGTGCCAGCAGACCAGGGACAGGGGGCGTACACACTGAAGCTTTCTTT. It codes for CASRPGTGGVHTEAFF.

The chain carries TRBV18 and TRBJ1-1; possibly TRBD1 for D (6 bases). Trimming pared 6 bases from V and 1 base from J, leaving 9 bases between. The CDR3 has 13 amino acids. The germline CDR1 and CDR2 sequences are KGHSH and LQKENI. The CDR3 spells CASSLQGNTEAFF. CDR3 sequence (DNA): TGTGCCAGCTCTTTACAGGGGAACACTGAAGCTTTCTTT.

The chain's CDR3 is CASSSSGLTYNEQFF. CDR3 DNA: TGTGCCAGCAGCTCCTCGGGACTGACCTACAATGAGCAGTTCTTC. The chain uses TRBV9 and TRBJ2-1; possibly TRBD2 for D (6 bases). V was shortened by 4 bases and J by 2 bases, with 13 bases between the two germline ends. Germline assignment: CDR1 SGDLS and CDR2 YYNGEE. The CDR3 is made up of 15 amino acids.

The rearrangement uses TRBV7-2 and TRBJ2-1; the match to TRBD1 covers 11 bases. The CDR3 contains 16 residues. The germline CDR1 and CDR2 sequences are SGHTA and FQGNSA. The V gene end was trimmed by 5 bases and the J gene end by 9 bases; junction bases not matched to a gene: 12. The CDR3 bases are TGTGCCAGCAGCGAGCTCGGGACAGGGGGAAGGAGTGAGCAGTTCTTC. Residues: CASSELGTGGRSEQFF.

This clone was found once. The chain is built from TRBV7-8 and TRBJ1-5; 8 positions match TRBD1. The J segment lost 3 bases and the V segment lost 1 base, leaving 5 bases of the junction unmatched. The CDR3 length is 16 residues. The germline V gene has CDR1 SGHVS and CDR2 FQNEAQ. CDR3 region: CASSLGTGRNNQPQHF. The DNA of the CDR3 is TGTGCCAGCAGCTTAGGGACAGGGAGAAACAATCAGCCCCAGCATTTT.

The chain has TRBV30 and TRBJ2-5, with 10 positions matching TRBD1. The DNA end lines up better with TRBJ2-7; the J call may be wrong. The CDR3 covers 13 residues. CDR1 and CDR2 from the germline V gene are GTSNPN and SVGIG (reference sequence). The CDR3 DNA is TGTGCCTGGCGGGACAGGGGTACCTACGAGCAGTACTTC. As protein: CAWRDRGTYEQYF.

Relative to its sample, this clone is medium-sized (0.01 to 0.1%). V usage is TRBV5-5 and J usage is TRBJ1-1; D remains unclear. Germline CDR1 reads SGHKS; CDR2 reads YYEKEE (reference sequence). This CDR3 comprises 14 residues. V was cut by 6 bases and J by 0 bases, with 12 bases left in between. CDR3 bases: TGTGCCAGCACCCTACAGAAAATGAACACTGAAGCTTTCTTT. Its translation: CASTLQKMNTEAFF.

The chain links TRBV2 to TRBJ1-4; tentatively, D is TRBD1 (5 bases). Per the germline V gene, CDR1 is SNHLY and CDR2 is FYNNEI. CDR3 size: 13 residues. Trimming shortened V by 11 bases and J by 8 bases, and 18 bases separated the two germline ends. This chain's CDR3 is CASHGGAREKLFF. The CDR3 nucleotides are TGTGCCTCTCACGGAGGGGCACGAGAAAAACTGTTTTTT.

The chain has TRBV7-2 and TRBJ2-1; 8 bases are a match to TRBD2. CDR3 length equals 17 residues. Germline lookup yields CDR1 SGHTA and CDR2 FQGNSA. J lost 10 bases, V lost 1 base, and 15 bases had no gene match. The CDR3 DNA reads TGTGCCAGCAGCTTAGGGCCTCCGGGACTAGTGATAGGCGAGCAGTTCTTC. Amino acid sequence: CASSLGPPGLVIGEQFF.

V gene TRBV5-1 combines with J gene TRBJ1-1, with 8 bases identical to TRBD1. This CDR3 contains 14 residues. The J segment lost 1 base and the V segment lost 5 bases, leaving 4 bases of the junction unmatched. Looked up from germline, CDR1 is SGHRS and CDR2 is YFSETQ. Here the CDR3 reads CASSPTGENTEAFF. As DNA, the CDR3 is TGCGCCAGCAGTCCGACAGGGGAGAACACTGAAGCTTTCTTT.

As to this clone: An end of the junction does not agree with germline; a read error may underlie this. The chain combines TRBV7-9 with TRBJ2-1; D is unresolved. This CDR3 is built from 15 residues. Germline assignment: CDR1 SEHNR and CDR2 FQNEAQ (reference sequence). This chain's CDR3 is CASSLFVGTDNEQLF. The CDR3 region has the DNA TGTGCCAGCAGCTTATTTGTGGGCACTGACAATGAGCAGCTCTTC.

The chain combines TRBV6-6 with TRBJ2-1; the D gene is possibly TRBD2 (6 bases). The CDR3 has 14 residues. The ends were cut back, 6 bases at V and 2 bases at J, with 11 bases in the middle. Germline CDR1 and CDR2: MNHNY and SVGAGI (reference sequence). This CDR3 is CASSSSDTYNEQFF. The CDR3 bases are TGTGCCAGCAGCTCTAGCGACACCTACAATGAGCAGTTCTTC.

J is TRBJ1-6 and V is TRBV6-5; D call uncertain. The CDR3 is 15 residues long. The germline CDR1 and CDR2 sequences are MNHEY and SVGAGI. V lost 6 bases, J lost 4 bases, and 13 bases lay in between. CDR3 in DNA: TGTGCCAGCAGCCACCAATCATCGTATAATTCACCCCTCCACTTT. Encoded protein: CASSHQSSYNSPLHF.

This clone appeared once. V usage is TRBV19 and J usage is TRBJ2-3, with a tentative D call TRBD2 (6 bases). The length of the CDR3 is 15 residues. Germline-derived CDR1 and CDR2 are LNHDA and SQIVND (reference sequence). V lost 3 bases and J 0 bases, leaving 10 bases between the germline ends. The CDR3 protein is CASSIGGGSTDTQYF. The DNA of the CDR3 is TGTGCCAGTAGTATCGGTGGGGGGAGCACAGATACGCAGTATTTT.

The chain recombines TRBV9 with TRBJ1-2, with 7 bases identical to TRBD1. This CDR3 region has 16 residues. The germline CDR1 and CDR2 sequences are SGDLS and YYNGEE. V shed 3 bases and J 4 bases; nucleotides not matched to a gene: 12. This chain's CDR3 is CASSAHTGTESYGYTF. The CDR3 DNA reads TGTGCCAGCAGCGCGCACACCGGGACAGAATCCTATGGCTACACCTTC.

This chain connects TRBV6-5 to TRBJ2-7; 13 bases are a match to TRBD2. V lost 5 bases to trimming and J lost 6 bases; unmatched junction nucleotides: 4. Per the germline V gene, CDR1 is MNHEY and CDR2 is SVGAGI. This CDR3 spans 14 amino acids. CDR3 in DNA: TGTGCCAGCAGTCGGACTAGCGGGAGAGGCGAGCAGTACTTC. Translating gives CASSRTSGRGEQYF.

CDR3 residues: CASSPETGHGDTQYF. The CDR3 bases are TGTGCCAGCAGTCCGGAGACAGGGCATGGAGATACGCAGTATTTT. The gene calls are TRBV27 and TRBJ2-3; 7 bases match TRBD1. CDR3 length equals 15 residues. The germline gives CDR1 MNHEY, CDR2 SMNVEV (reference sequence). V shed 5 bases and J 5 bases; nucleotides not matched to a gene: 10.

This clone was seen once. The chain links TRBV6-1 to TRBJ2-3; 8 bases align to TRBD2. The J segment lost 1 base and the V segment lost 2 bases, leaving 5 bases of the junction unmatched. The CDR3 sequence is 16 residues long. Germline CDR1 reads MNHNS; CDR2 reads SASEGT. The CDR3 bases are TGTGCCAGCAGTGAATATGGGCGGGAGGGCACAGATACGCAGTATTTT. It codes for CASSEYGREGTDTQYF.

This rearrangement joins TRBV19 to TRBJ2-5, with 16 nucleotides matching TRBD2. V lost 5 bases to trimming and J lost 4 bases; unmatched junction nucleotides: 4. Germline V gene lookup returns CDR1 LNHDA and CDR2 SQIVND (reference sequence). The CDR3 is made up of 16 amino acids. The CDR3 DNA follows: TGTGCCAGTAGTGGGGGGACTAGCGGGAGGGGAGAGACCCAGTACTTC. Encoded protein: CASSGGTSGRGETQYF. The variable domain in full, with the rest retrieved from reference TRBV19 and TRBJ2-5, is DGGITQSPKYLFRKEGQNVTLSCEQNLNHDAMYWYRQDPGQGLRLIYYSQIVNDFQKGDIAEGYSVSREKKESFPLTVTSAQKNPTAFYLCASSGGTSGRGETQYFGPGTRLLVL.

The chain couples TRBV28 to TRBJ1-5; a weak D match, TRBD1 (5 bases). The CDR3 totals 20 residues. Trimming cost V 7 bases and J 0 bases, with 28 bases left between them. Germline values: CDR1 MDHEN, CDR2 SYDVKM. The DNA for the CDR3 is TGTGCCAGCATTTCTCTCGTAGGGGATGGGGGATGGTATAGCAATCAGCCCCAGCATTTT. This sequence encodes CASISLVGDGGWYSNQPQHF.

The chain recombines TRBV18 with TRBJ2-5, with D perhaps matching TRBD1 (5 bases). V was clipped by 4 bases and J by 6 bases, with 6 bases between them. This CDR3 is 11 amino acids long. Looked up from germline, CDR1 is KGHSH and CDR2 is LQKENI. In DNA form, the CDR3 reads TGTGCCAGCTCACGACAGCAGACCCAGTACTTC. It yields the protein CASSRQQTQYF.

The chain recombines TRBV7-6 with TRBJ2-3; 8 bases agree with TRBD1. Trimming cost V 5 bases and J 0 bases; bases outside gene matches: 4. The length of the CDR3 is 15 residues. In germline, CDR1 is SGHVS, CDR2 FNYEAQ. CDR3 amino acids: CASSPRTGSTDTQYF. CDR3 coding DNA: TGTGCCAGCAGCCCCCGGACAGGGAGCACAGATACGCAGTATTTT. Full variable domain (remainder filled in from reference TRBV7-6 and TRBJ2-3): GAGVSQSPRYKVTKRGQDVALRCDPISGHVSLYWYRQALGQGPEFLTYFNYEAQQDKSGLPNDRFSAERPEGSISTLTIQRTEQRDSAMYRCASSPRTGSTDTQYFGPGTRLTVL.

This clone was counted a few times. CDR3 loop: CAWDRGSGANVLTF. DNA of the CDR3: TGTGCCTGGGACAGGGGCTCTGGGGCCAACGTCCTGACTTTC. The V and J genes are TRBV30 and TRBJ2-6; TRBD1 matches 8 bases. V gave up 5 bases and J gave up 0 bases; unmatched junction bases: 0. The CDR3 totals 14 residues. The germline CDR1 and CDR2 sequences are GTSNPN and SVGIG (reference sequence).

This clone was seen only a few times. The chain links TRBV5-1 to TRBJ1-1; the D gene is possibly TRBD1 (5 bases). Deletions cut 2 bases from V and 1 base from J, with 6 bases between. This CDR3 is built from 13 residues. Germline values: CDR1 SGHRS, CDR2 YFSETQ. CDR3 residues: CASSFDRNTEAFF. CDR3 DNA sequence: TGCGCCAGCAGCTTTGACAGGAACACTGAAGCTTTCTTT.